This section outlines one TCR beta chain sequence together with its context. What this receptor recognizes is not known. Base-call qualities are not available, and no considerably larger clone is one nucleotide away. TCRdb records Illumina HiSeq 2500 as the sequencer. Quantitative 5'-RACE with molecular barcodes was the method used to prepare the TCR beta libraries. Per the source publication's procedure: To identify disease-linked TCR variants, a new computational method was used, one built on a probabilistic model of VDJ rearrangement. The raw public data were reprocessed by TCRdb itself: fastp quality trimming at Q25, MiXCR clonotype calling, in-frame beta chains only. One record per CDR3 amino acid sequence lists the most common genes and DNA. TCRdb's processing, not the authors' own work, is the source of the V and J calls. Across this sample there are around 130,000 distinct CDR3 sequences, with under 20% seen only once. The ten largest clonotypes hold 30% to 35% of the sample.

This sample stems from a study of CD8 T cells in ankylosing spondylitis (dated by TCRdb to 2016 to 2017). Regarding the research as a whole: The study profiled T cell receptor beta repertoires in healthy donors and ankylosing spondylitis patients to find disease-linked TCR variants. The full study cohort was made up of about 24 ankylosing spondylitis patients and 108 healthy donors. Peripheral blood was sampled, and synovial fluid was additionally collected from ankylosing spondylitis patients. Points the paper makes about the study in general: Some motif variants had previously been reported in the synovial fluid and blood of reactive arthritis patients, which suggests shared mechanisms of disease initiation. The disease-linked clones had a CD8+ phenotype and were found at relatively low frequencies in peripheral blood. Blood from ankylosing spondylitis patients appeared to be characterized by a TCR beta motif composed of under 10 highly homologous amino acid variants. The disease-linked clones were reported to be significantly enriched in matched synovial fluid samples from ankylosing spondylitis patients.

This TCR was recovered from a male donor with ankylosing spondylitis. Sequencing was carried out using blood, either unsorted or a sorted T cell fraction (not recorded which).

CDR3 reads: CASSFYRRMAQHF. The nucleotides are TGTGCCAGCAGTTTCTATAGGCGAATGGCCCAGCATTTT. The chain links TRBV12-3 or TRBV12-4 with TRBJ1-5, with no confidently assigned D gene. From its cysteine to its phenylalanine, the CDR3 spans 13 amino acids. The kept DNA is CDR3 alone, 39 bases in frame from the first base. The V and J ends are trimmed by 3 bases and 11 bases, leaving 14 bases between them.